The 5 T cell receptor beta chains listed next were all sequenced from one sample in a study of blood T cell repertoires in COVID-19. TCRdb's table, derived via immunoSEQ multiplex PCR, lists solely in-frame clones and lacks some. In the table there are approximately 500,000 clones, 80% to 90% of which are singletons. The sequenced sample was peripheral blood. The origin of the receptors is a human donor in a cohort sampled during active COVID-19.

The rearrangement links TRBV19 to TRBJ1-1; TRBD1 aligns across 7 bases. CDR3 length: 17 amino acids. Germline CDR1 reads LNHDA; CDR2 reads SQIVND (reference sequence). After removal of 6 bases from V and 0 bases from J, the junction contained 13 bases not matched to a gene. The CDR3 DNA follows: TGTGCCAGTAGGCCCAACAGGGGAAGTGCTATGAACACTGAAGCTTTCTTT. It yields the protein CASRPNRGSAMNTEAFF.

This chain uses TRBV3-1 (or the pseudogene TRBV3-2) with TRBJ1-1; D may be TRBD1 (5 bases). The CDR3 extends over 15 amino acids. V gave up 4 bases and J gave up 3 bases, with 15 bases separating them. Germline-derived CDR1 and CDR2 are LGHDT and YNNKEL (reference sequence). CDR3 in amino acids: CASSLVDRGDTEAFF. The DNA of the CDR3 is TGTGCCAGCAGCCTCGTCGACCGGGGGGACACTGAAGCTTTCTTT.

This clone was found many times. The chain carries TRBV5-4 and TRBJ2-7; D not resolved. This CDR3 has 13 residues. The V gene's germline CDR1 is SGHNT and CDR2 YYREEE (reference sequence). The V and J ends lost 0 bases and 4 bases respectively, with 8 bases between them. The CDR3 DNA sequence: TGTGCCAGCAGCTTGGAGAGTGGTTACGAGCAGTACTTC. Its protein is CASSLESGYEQYF.

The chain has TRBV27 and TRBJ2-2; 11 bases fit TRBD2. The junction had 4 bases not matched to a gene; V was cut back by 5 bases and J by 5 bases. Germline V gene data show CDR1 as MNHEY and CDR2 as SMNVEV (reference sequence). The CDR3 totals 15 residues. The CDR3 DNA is TGTGCCAGCAGTGTTAGCGGGAGGGTTACCGGGGAGCTGTTTTTT. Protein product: CASSVSGRVTGELFF.

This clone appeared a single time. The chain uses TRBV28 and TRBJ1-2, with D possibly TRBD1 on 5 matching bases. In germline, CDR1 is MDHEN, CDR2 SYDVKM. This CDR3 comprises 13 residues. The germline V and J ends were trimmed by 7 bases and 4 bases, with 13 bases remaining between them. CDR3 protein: CASTGVQGYGYTF. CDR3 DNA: TGTGCCAGCACCGGAGTTCAGGGCTATGGCTACACCTTC.